The sequence of this TCR beta chain was determined in a study of cytomegalovirus exposure and HLA in healthy donors (dated by TCRdb to about 2017). Background for the entire study: In an earlier analysis of some 610 of the donors, about 260 Gb of sequence data and 100 million or so unique TCR beta sequences from about 179 million T cells were reported. An early release that covered some 640 HLA-typed donors contained approximately 300 gigabases of sequencing data and tens of millions of unique TCR sequences. The genetic ancestry cluster associated with self-reported Caucasian donors included around 76% of the roughly 400 genotyped donors. The aim of the study was to test whether cataloging public T cell receptors could identify signatures of past pathogen exposure. Using immunosequencing, the study profiled T cell repertoires from roughly 650 subjects and related those repertoires to cytomegalovirus serostatus. Along with the roughly 610-subject first cohort, a separate validation cohort of roughly 110 different subjects was used. To predict cytomegalovirus infection status, the study combined high-throughput TCR immunosequencing, statistical association of individual TCRs with disease status, and machine learning. In a later analysis, previously published TCR beta repertoires from several hundred donors were re-analyzed and high-resolution HLA genotyping was added so that TCR occurrence patterns could be studied. Rather than using new phenotypic data, the later analysis identified candidate immune exposures from TCR beta sequences and from how often those sequences occurred across donors. An earlier analysis of fewer than 700 of the donors applied high-throughput TCR beta sequencing to assess whether each TCR beta V gene segment acted as functional or pseudogenic. Donor age, sex, ethnicity and CMV serostatus were compiled alongside the repertoire data. A later genetic analysis used genome-wide SNP genotypes for about 60% of the roughly 700 donors, treating that subset as a discovery cohort. Every repertoire in the discovery cohort had been generated on one and the same sequencing platform. HLA typing included class I and class II loci at four-digit resolution. The number of typed donors differed by locus: about 629-630 for A, B, C, DRB1 and DQB1; some 500 for DQA1; 606 for DPA1; and some 450 for DPB1. Several DR-DQ haplotypes were handled as single units for association and clustering, since linkage in the cohort was strong. On average, about 200,000 unique TCR beta nucleotide sequences were sequenced per donor among roughly 430 genotyped donors of the cohort, with 15% to 20% of those sequences being non-productive.

This clone occurred a few times. The specificity of this receptor is unknown. No base-level quality is on record; no much larger clone is a single base apart. The cohort was made up of roughly 670 healthy bone marrow donors. All cohort members were sampled while nominally healthy, although unrecorded immune exposures were likely present. The donor was CMV seronegative and belonged to the group of under 400 seronegative cohort members. A peripheral blood sample was collected from each donor, and TCR beta sequencing was performed on peripheral blood mononuclear cells. Genomic DNA extraction from the blood cell samples was performed with the Qiagen DNeasy Blood Extraction Kit. According to the germline V gene, CDR1 reads SGHRS and CDR2 reads YFSETQ. The cysteine opens and the phenylalanine closes a CDR3 of 15 amino acids. The entry retains the CDR3 DNA only, 45 bases that are in frame from base 1. The germline V end is reduced by 0 bases and the J end by 7 bases; junction bases left unmatched: 3.

Libraries were constructed by the immunoSEQ multiplex PCR assay. For the multiplex PCR, a mixture combining 60 forward primers for TCR Vbeta segments and 13 reverse primers for TCR Jbeta segments was used. The CDR3 region of rearranged TCR beta genes was amplified from genomic DNA by a multiplex PCR assay. Amplified TCR beta libraries were sequenced as 87-base-pair reads on the Illumina HiSeq System. The paper's processing steps were these. In a later analysis, tens of millions of unique TCR beta chains were counted across the 690 or so repertoires, and approximately 11 million of these chains were shared by at least two donors. A nearest-neighbor algorithm error-corrected the raw reads and collapsed the reads into unique sequences, merging closely related sequences to remove PCR and sequencing errors. Alignment of CDR3 sequences to IMGT reference sequences was used to assign V, D and J gene segments. For a sequence to be retained, a match of at least six nucleotides was required to both a V gene segment and a J gene segment. Rearrangements were called productive when the CDR3 lacked stop codons and stayed in frame with V and J; all others were non-productive. Following IMGT convention, CDR3 was defined as the stretch from the second conserved V-encoded cysteine to the conserved J-encoded phenylalanine. In an earlier analysis of around 600 of the donors, sequences lacking an unambiguous match to a single V gene segment were excluded. An earlier analysis of some 500 of the donors classified V segments as functional when productive rearrangements were above 56.7% and as segregating when the standard deviation between donors was above 5%. A statistical classification framework was developed to diagnose cytomegalovirus status using the catalog of TCR beta chain sequences. A later analysis assigned V and J genes by comparing TCR nucleotide sequences with IMGT/GENE-DB human TR gene sequences. A later analysis assigned CDR3 sequences and most-parsimonious VDJ recombination scenarios with the TCRdist pipeline. In a later analysis, each TCR beta chain was defined by its CDR3 amino acid sequence together with its V-gene family, and reads without a unique V-gene family were excluded. In a later analysis, some 600 highly shared, low-generation-probability nucleotide sequences were removed to address suspected cross-contamination and a sequencing artifact. A later analysis calculated a clonal expansion index for each public chain from normalized within-repertoire ranks of inferred template counts. In a later analysis, generation probabilities were computed using a VDJ recombination model fitted to out-of-frame rearrangements, and the results were checked against IGoR. In a later analysis, hypergeometric tests were used to score TCR-TCR, TCR-HLA and TCR-CMV co-occurrence, with a repertoire-size bias correction applied to TCR pairs. In a later analysis, false discovery rates were estimated by permuting HLA or CMV assignments 20 times. In a later analysis, co-occurring TCRs were grouped using DBSCAN, and TCRdist sequence similarity was added for clustering within HLA-allele-positive subsets. Co-occurrence clustering excluded repertoires with fewer than 30,000 or more than 120,000 public chains, plus five with anomalous nucleotide sharing. This is the immuneACCESS table as TCRdb keeps it, with only in-frame sequences that have V and J called. A part of the clones is gone; compared with another copy, unresolved V genes explain less than half, and the rest is unexplained. The V and J calls and clone size were taken over from that table, and D and trimming were inferred from the DNA. The sample has about 210,000 clones on record, just under 80% of them singletons. The ten top clones hold approximately 0.47% of the sample.

The full study reports these points: A later genetic analysis associated a missense DCLRE1C variant with V-gene and J-gene trimming of TCR beta chains, and an independent cohort replicated the association. Strong co-occurrence of HLA alleles, especially DR and DQ, made assigning TCR associations to individual alleles difficult. The authors suggested that the approach could potentially be generalized to other disease states and immunological phenotypes. The classifier was reported to diagnose cytomegalovirus status with high specificity and sensitivity in both the original and validation cohorts. For the cohort, immune exposure information was limited to CMV serostatus. In a later analysis, HLA-associated TCR beta chains were found to be more clonally expanded and to have lower generation probabilities than equally common non-associated chains. According to a later analysis, parvovirus B19, influenza, CMV and Epstein-Barr virus appeared linked to several top co-occurrence clusters. HLA typing was unavailable for some donors at each locus, so association tests used only the typed subset. Because counts were too low, some 17 rarely observed V segments, including chromosome 9 orphons, were left out of the earlier analysis of 587 of the donors. In a later analysis, 15,000 to 20,000 TCR beta sequences were associated with specific HLA alleles at a false discovery rate of 0.05. Correlated functional status among segregating V segments might reflect linkage disequilibrium, but an unknown experimental factor could not be ruled out. Across donors, most TCR sequences were observed very rarely, whereas some public TCRs were present in many individuals. In vitro tests confirmed that a few of the cytomegalovirus-associated TCR beta chains recognize cytomegalovirus antigens. The sequencing pipeline was judged likely to have produced a cluster of highly shared sequence variants as a technical artifact. A further reported finding was that TCR beta sequences accurately predicted the HLA-A and HLA-B alleles for most subjects in the first cohort. In the study, some 160 TCR beta chains were listed as associated with cytomegalovirus. Roughly uniform sequencing depth across donors was assumed in presence/absence analyses, although this assumption may not hold. According to a later analysis, most CMV-associated TCR beta chains appeared to be HLA-restricted, and the HLA associations seemed to be driven largely by CMV exposure. An earlier analysis of approximately 530 of the donors showed that most TCR beta V segments appeared in productive rearrangements either about 87% or about 30% of the time, which broadly matched IMGT annotations. The 87-base-pair reads could not distinguish some IMGT-functional V segments, including TRBV6-2 and TRBV6-3, so those segments were excluded. In this cohort, only TCR beta chains were sequenced, and detectable features were limited by the absence of alpha or paired-chain data. A later genetic analysis reported fewer N-insertions in productive TCRs among donors in an Asian-associated ancestry cluster than the roughly 700-donor mean. According to a later analysis, TCR association rates differed among HLA loci, with DRB1 alleles showing the most associated TCRs and HLA-C alleles showing the fewest.

The sequencing sample was made of PBMCs. The sequence is built from TRBV5-1 and TRBJ1-4, and 10 junction bases match TRBD1. This receptor was identified in a boy between 10 and 17 years old in good health and CMV-seronegative. CDR3 sequence: CASSLARTGGEKLFF. The DNA sequence follows: TGCGCCAGCAGCTTGGCCCGGACAGGGGGTGAAAAACTGTTTTTT. Here the CDR3 is joined to the reference TRBV5-1 and TRBJ1-4 genes, and the full variable domain is: KAGVTQTPRYLIKTRGQQVTLSCSPISGHRSVSWYQQTPGQGLQFLFEYFSETQRNKGNFPGRFSGRQFSNSRSEMNVSTLELGDSALYLCASSLARTGGEKLFFGSGTQLSVL.